This T cell receptor beta chain was recorded in a study of early T cells in non-severe SARS-CoV-2 infection. The wider study: The authors sequenced bulk RNA from unsorted whole blood, leaving chains unpaired.

The sample holds many counts of this clonotype. Individual cDNA molecules were tagged with unique molecular identifiers, the study reported. TCRdb fed the 5' RACE reads into MiXCR, producing one record per CDR3 protein. The profile shows approximately 70,000 distinct CDR3 sequences, around 12% of them singletons. Here the sequenced sample was whole blood, taken at baseline. The receptor comes from an adult who was a healthcare worker with PCR-confirmed SARS-CoV-2 infection or an uninfected control (not recorded which). The donor label of this sample is uncertain.

The CDR3 region has the DNA TGTGCCAGCAGCCCGGGGCCCAAAGATACGCAGTATTTT. Translating it yields CASSPGPKDTQYF. The chain recombines TRBV4-2 with TRBJ2-3; tentatively, D is TRBD1 or TRBD2 (5 bases each). Germline CDR1 is LGHNA and CDR2 is YNFKEQ. The ends were cut back, 4 bases at V and 5 bases at J, with 10 bases in the middle. This CDR3 spans 13 amino acids.